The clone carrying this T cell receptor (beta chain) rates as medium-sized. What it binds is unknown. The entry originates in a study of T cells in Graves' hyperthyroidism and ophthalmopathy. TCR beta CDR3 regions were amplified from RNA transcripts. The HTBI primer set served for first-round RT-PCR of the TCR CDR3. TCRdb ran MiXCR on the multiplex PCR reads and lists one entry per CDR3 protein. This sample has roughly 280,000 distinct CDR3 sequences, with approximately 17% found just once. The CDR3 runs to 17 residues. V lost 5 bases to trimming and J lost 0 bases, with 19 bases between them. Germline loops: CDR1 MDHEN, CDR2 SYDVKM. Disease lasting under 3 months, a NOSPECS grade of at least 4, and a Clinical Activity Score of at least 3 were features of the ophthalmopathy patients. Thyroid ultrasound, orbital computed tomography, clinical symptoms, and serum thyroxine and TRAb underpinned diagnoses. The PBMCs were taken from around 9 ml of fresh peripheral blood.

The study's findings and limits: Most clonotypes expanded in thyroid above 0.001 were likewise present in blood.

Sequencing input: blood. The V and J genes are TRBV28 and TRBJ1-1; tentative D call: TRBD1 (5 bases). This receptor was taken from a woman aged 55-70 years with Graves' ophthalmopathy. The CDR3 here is CASSKSPSEGLNTEAFF. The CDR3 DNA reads TGTGCCAGCAGTAAATCTCCTTCTGAGGGGCTGAACACTGAAGCTTTCTTT.